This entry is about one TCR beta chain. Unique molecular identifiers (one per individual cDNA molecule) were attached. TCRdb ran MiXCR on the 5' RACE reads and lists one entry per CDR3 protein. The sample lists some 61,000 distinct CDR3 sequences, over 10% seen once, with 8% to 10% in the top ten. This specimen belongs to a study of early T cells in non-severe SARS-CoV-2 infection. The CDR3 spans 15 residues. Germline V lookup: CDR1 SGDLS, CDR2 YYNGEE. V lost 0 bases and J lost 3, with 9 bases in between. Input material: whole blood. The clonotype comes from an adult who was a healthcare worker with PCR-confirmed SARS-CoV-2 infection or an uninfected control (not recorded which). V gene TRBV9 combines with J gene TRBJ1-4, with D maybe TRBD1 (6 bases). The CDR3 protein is CASSVAAGANEKLFF. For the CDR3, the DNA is TGTGCCAGCAGCGTAGCGGCAGGGGCTAATGAAAAACTGTTTTTT.